The 22 T cell receptor beta chains in this list originate from one sample, sequenced in a study of T-cell memory formation after mild COVID-19. TCRdb re-derived calls from the 5' RACE reads in MiXCR, one entry per CDR3 protein. The sample contains roughly 200,000 distinct CDR3 sequences, about 20% of which appear only once. Specimen: PBMCs or a T cell subset sorted from them (not recorded which). Every receptor here comes from an adult woman who had mild COVID-19 (a few samples of this study predate the infection). Cell type and time point are not known.

This clonotype was counted only a few times. The V call is TRBV24-1, the J call TRBJ2-5, with D unclear. Trimming took 10 bases from V and 4 from J, leaving 18 bases between them. The CDR3 loop spans 14 amino acids. Germline CDR1 is KGHDR and CDR2 is SFDVKD. This chain's CDR3 is CATSSSEEGETQYF. CDR3 sequence (DNA): TGTGCCACTAGTTCCAGCGAGGAAGGAGAGACCCAGTACTTC.

The chain uses TRBV12-3 or TRBV12-4 and TRBJ2-2; D unclear. The germline V and J ends were trimmed by 6 bases and 4 bases, with 15 bases remaining between them. This CDR3 is 15 amino acids long. The CDR3 bases are TGTGCCAGCAGCCCTTTTGGACCGGTCACCGGGGAGCTGTTTTTT. It encodes CASSPFGPVTGELFF.

This clonotype showed up many times. The chain is built from TRBV12-3 or TRBV12-4 and TRBJ2-7; D call uncertain. Trimming stripped 3 bases from V and 1 base from J, with 7 bases between. The CDR3 contains 13 residues. The CDR3 DNA reads TGTGCCAGCAGTTTTGGGGTTTCCTACGAGCAGTACTTC. Protein sequence: CASSFGVSYEQYF.

This chain links TRBV7-8 with TRBJ2-3, with D maybe TRBD2 (6 bases). Per germline, CDR1 SGHVS and CDR2 FQNEAQ. With 1 base removed from V and 10 bases from J, the gap between germline ends came to 12 bases. The CDR3 totals 13 residues. The CDR3 protein is CASSLVPLASQYF. In nucleotides, the CDR3 is TGTGCCAGCAGCTTAGTCCCACTAGCTTCGCAGTATTTT.

The chain is built from TRBV12-3 or TRBV12-4 and TRBJ2-7, with D possibly being TRBD2 (6 bases). Deletions cut 2 bases from V and 9 bases from J, with 26 bases between. The CDR3 sequence is 17 residues long. CDR3 protein: CASSLTPLAGWRVGQYF. CDR3 nucleotides: TGTGCCAGCAGTTTAACCCCTCTGGCGGGGTGGCGTGTTGGGCAGTACTTC.

This clonotype has a handful of counts. The chain recombines TRBV20-1 with TRBJ2-7; TRBD2 agrees at 8 bases. Germline-derived CDR1 and CDR2 are DFQATT and SNEGSKA (reference sequence). CDR3 size: 15 residues. V was pared by 0 bases and J by 1 base, with 5 bases of the junction left unmatched. Here the CDR3 reads CSARDQTSGSYEQYF. The CDR3 DNA sequence: TGCAGTGCTAGAGATCAAACTAGCGGATCCTACGAGCAGTACTTC.

This clonotype was seen a few times. The chain uses TRBV29-1 and TRBJ2-1; tentative D call: TRBD1 (7 bases). Germline CDR1 reads SQVTM; CDR2 reads ANQGSEA. This CDR3 region has 13 residues. Trimming shortened V by 4 bases and J by 4 bases, and 11 bases separated the two germline ends. CDR3 sequence reads: CSVGGTAYNEQFF. The CDR3 DNA sequence: TGCAGCGTTGGCGGGACAGCGTACAATGAGCAGTTCTTC.

This clonotype has just a few counts. The rearrangement links TRBV5-1 to TRBJ2-3; the D gene could be TRBD1 or TRBD2 (5 bases each). The germline V gene encodes CDR1 SGHRS and CDR2 YFSETQ. The V end was cut by 0 bases, the J end by 5 bases, with 19 bases between. The CDR3 spans 17 residues. CDR3 sequence (DNA): TGCGCCAGCAGCTTGGGCCAGGTTCCCGGGGCTGGAGATACGCAGTATTTT. Translating it yields CASSLGQVPGAGDTQYF.

J is TRBJ2-1 and V is TRBV24-1; tentatively, D is TRBD1 (5 bases). The germline V gene has CDR1 KGHDR and CDR2 SFDVKD. The length of the CDR3 is 15 residues. The V end lost 1 base, the J end lost 0 bases, and 6 bases lay between the germline ends. CDR3 region: CATSDFRGSYNEQFF. DNA of the CDR3: TGTGCCACCAGTGATTTTAGGGGCTCCTACAATGAGCAGTTCTTC.

J is TRBJ2-7 and V is TRBV7-8; 8 bases map to TRBD1. Trimming at V came to 5 bases and at J to 3 bases, leaving 9 bases not matched to a gene. Germline assignment: CDR1 SGHVS and CDR2 FQNEAQ. The CDR3 contains 15 residues. Here the CDR3 reads CASSPGGQGNYEQYF. CDR3 sequence (DNA): TGTGCCAGCAGCCCCGGAGGACAGGGTAACTACGAGCAGTACTTC. The variable domain in full, completed from reference TRBV7-8 and TRBJ2-7, reads GAGVSQSPRYKVAKRGQDVALRCDPISGHVSLFWYQQALGQGPEFLTYFQNEAQLDKSGLPSDRFFAERPEGSVSTLKIQRTQQEDSAVYLCASSPGGQGNYEQYFGPGTRLTVT.

The table lists this clonotype with a few counts. The chain uses TRBV2 and TRBJ2-2; a weak D match, TRBD1 (6 bases). The germline gives CDR1 SNHLY, CDR2 FYNNEI. The ends were cut back, 6 bases at V and 6 bases at J, with 17 bases in the middle. The CDR3 covers 15 residues. The CDR3 here is CASSQGLYISGELFF. In DNA form, the CDR3 reads TGTGCCAGCAGCCAGGGGCTATACATCTCCGGGGAGCTGTTTTTT.

V and J are TRBV5-1 and TRBJ2-7; possible D gene TRBD2, 8 bases. From germline, CDR1 is SGHRS and CDR2 YFSETQ. The CDR3 runs 16 residues. Trimming removed 5 bases at V and 4 bases at J, with 22 bases between. The CDR3: CASRKGGEREMYEQYF. CDR3 in DNA: TGCGCCAGCAGAAAAGGGGGCGAGCGGGAGATGTACGAGCAGTACTTC.

The chain uses TRBV6-2 or TRBV6-3 and TRBJ2-3; the match to TRBD2 covers 7 bases. There are 18 residues in the CDR3. In germline, CDR1 is MNHEY, CDR2 SVGEGT. J gave up 0 bases and V 2 bases, and 11 bases lay outside the gene matches. The CDR3 nucleotides read TGTGCCAGCAGTTACGTGGCGGGGGAAATCACTAGCACAGATACGCAGTATTTT. Residues: CASSYVAGEITSTDTQYF.

This sequence joins TRBV27 and TRBJ2-7, with 7 bases aligning to TRBD2. V gave up 5 bases and J gave up 2 bases; unmatched junction bases: 9. The CDR3 has 15 residues. Per germline, CDR1 MNHEY and CDR2 SMNVEV (reference sequence). CDR3 nucleotide sequence: TGTGCCAGCAGTCCCACCCCGCGGGGGACCTACGAGCAGTACTTC. It specifies CASSPTPRGTYEQYF.

This clonotype was found a few times. J is TRBJ1-2 and V is TRBV12-3 or TRBV12-4; 7 bases agree with TRBD1. The CDR3 is 16 amino acids. J was trimmed by 4 bases and V by 0 bases; bases with no gene match: 8. The CDR3 DNA reads TGTGCCAGCAGTTTAGCGTATAGGGACAGCCTCTATGGCTACACCTTC. Its protein is CASSLAYRDSLYGYTF.

This clonotype has a handful of counts. V is TRBV20-1 and J is TRBJ1-5; 8 bases are shared with TRBD1. CDR1 is DFQATT, CDR2 SNEGSKA, per germline (reference sequence). The trim removed 2 bases at V and 7 bases at J, leaving 7 bases unmatched. This CDR3 spans 14 amino acids. The CDR3 region is CSARRTGRDQPQHF. CDR3 DNA: TGCAGTGCTAGAAGGACAGGGAGGGACCAGCCCCAGCATTTT.

This clonotype was found many times. This chain joins TRBV27 and TRBJ2-7; 7 bases line up with TRBD2. Trimming at V came to 5 bases and at J to 1 base, leaving 2 bases not matched to a gene. CDR3 length: 13 amino acids. Per germline, CDR1 MNHEY and CDR2 SMNVEV (reference sequence). The CDR3 sequence is CASSPGGSYEQYF. The CDR3 DNA follows: TGTGCCAGCAGTCCCGGGGGGTCCTACGAGCAGTACTTC.

J is TRBJ2-3 and V is TRBV7-2; tentative D call: TRBD2 (5 bases). The CDR3 extends over 14 amino acids. Per germline, CDR1 SGHTA and CDR2 FQGNSA. The V end lost 2 bases, the J end lost 4 bases, and 10 bases lay between the germline ends. CDR3 in DNA: TGTGCCAGCAGCTTAAGTCCGGAGGCAGATACGCAGTATTTT. Residues: CASSLSPEADTQYF. Supplemented by reference TRBV7-2 and TRBJ2-3, the full variable domain reads GAGVSQSPSNKVTEKGKDVELRCDPISGHTALYWYRQSLGQGLEFLIYFQGNSAPDKSGLPSDRFSAERTGGSVSTLTIQRTQQEDSAVYLCASSLSPEADTQYFGPGTRLTVL.

This clonotype showed up just a few times. The J gene is TRBJ2-7, the V gene TRBV7-2, with 10 bases matching TRBD1. The CDR3 consists of 15 residues. The ends lost 5 bases at V and 4 bases at J; junction bases unmatched: 8. Germline values: CDR1 SGHTA, CDR2 FQGNSA. The CDR3 loop is CASSADRGWSYEQYF. The CDR3 DNA reads as TGTGCCAGCAGCGCGGACAGGGGGTGGTCGTACGAGCAGTACTTC.

This clonotype was seen repeatedly, ten times or more. The genes are TRBV11-2 and TRBJ2-3; no firm D call. Germline-derived CDR1 and CDR2 are SGHAT and FQNNGV. CDR3 length: 15 residues. V gave up 5 bases and J gave up 1 base, with 13 bases separating them. CDR3 in amino acids: CASSPPGYGTDTQYF. DNA for the CDR3: TGTGCCAGCAGCCCACCGGGCTATGGCACAGATACGCAGTATTTT.

This clonotype was detected only a few times. The CDR3 DNA sequence: TGCAGTGCTAGAGTTGGCAGGGCGAACACTGAAGCTTTCTTT. Its translation: CSARVGRANTEAFF. V gene TRBV20-1 combines with J gene TRBJ1-1, with D possibly being TRBD1 (5 bases). CDR1 DFQATT and CDR2 SNEGSKA come from the germline V gene (reference sequence). V was cut by 1 base and J by 1 base, with 10 bases left in between. The CDR3 length is 14 residues.

This clonotype was found a few times. The CDR3 loop reads CAWYSGTGETEAFF. CDR3 nucleotides: TGTGCCTGGTATTCCGGGACAGGGGAAACTGAAGCTTTCTTT. The genes are TRBV30 and TRBJ1-1; 10 nucleotides line up with TRBD1. This CDR3 comprises 14 residues. J gave up 5 bases and V 5 bases, and 8 bases lay outside the gene matches. Germline V gene data show CDR1 as GTSNPN and CDR2 as SVGIG (reference sequence).